The rows below give T cell receptor beta chains drawn from one sample of a study of T-cell memory formation after mild COVID-19. One entry per CDR3 protein, called by TCRdb with MiXCR from the 5' RACE reads. The table records roughly 580,000 distinct CDR3 sequences, approximately 19% of them present only once. Sequences were obtained from PBMCs or a T cell subset sorted from them (not recorded which). Receptors were obtained from an adult woman who had mild COVID-19 (a few samples of this study predate the infection). Cell type and time point are not known. Each CDR3 is given with its conserved first and last residue. The D gene is left open where the match is weak. The size of a clone is reported for some rows only, either as once, few or many, or as a class for expanded clones.

d_gene	v_gene	abundance	j_gene	CDR3nt	CDR3aa
-	TRBV7-9	-	TRBJ1-1	TGTGCCAGCAGCTTAGCGACAATGGAGGGGTTGGGCACTGAAGCTTTCTTT	CASSLATMEGLGTEAFF
-	TRBV5-1	-	TRBJ2-3	TGCGCCAGCAGCTCGGGACGGACTAGCACAGATACGCAGTATTTT	CASSSGRTSTDTQYF
-	TRBV7-9	many	TRBJ2-3	TGTGCCAGCAGCTTACCCGCAGATACGCAGTATTTT	CASSLPADTQYF
TRBD2	TRBV11-2	-	TRBJ2-1	TGTGCCAGCAGCTTAGGACTAGCGGGAGGCACAAACTACAATGAGCAGTTCTTC	CASSLGLAGGTNYNEQFF
-	TRBV7-2	-	TRBJ1-2	TGTGCCAGCAGCCCGCGTGGCACCGGATTCGATGGCTACACCTTC	CASSPRGTGFDGYTF
-	TRBV24-1	few	TRBJ1-1	TGTGCCACCAGTGTGGACCGGGGGGATGGCACTGAAGCTTTCTTT	CATSVDRGDGTEAFF
-	TRBV9	few	TRBJ1-5	TGTGCCAGCAGCGTAGGCTGGGATAGCAATCAGCCCCAGCATTTT	CASSVGWDSNQPQHF
-	TRBV4-3	few	TRBJ2-7	TGCGCCAGCATTCCTATTTTACCGGGACTTTCATACGAGCAGTACTTC	CASIPILPGLSYEQYF
-	TRBV7-9	many	TRBJ2-5	TGTGCCAGCAGCTCTTCCCGGGGTATGACGGAAGAGACCCAGTACTTC	CASSSSRGMTEETQYF
-	TRBV4-1	few	TRBJ2-3	TGCGCCAGCAGCCAAGAATTGGGATTAAGCACAGATACGCAGTATTTT	CASSQELGLSTDTQYF
TRBD1	TRBV5-1	few	TRBJ1-6	TGCGCCAGCAGCTTGGTAGCAGGGGGTAGTTCACCCCTCCACTTT	CASSLVAGGSSPLHF
-	TRBV6-2/TRBV6-3	many	TRBJ2-2	TGTGCCAGCAGGCAGCCCTCGGACACCGGGGAGCTGTTTTTT	CASRQPSDTGELFF
TRBD2	TRBV6-2/TRBV6-3	many	TRBJ2-2	TGTGCCAGCAGTCGCGGACTAGCGGGACCTAACACCGGGGAGCTGTTTTTT	CASSRGLAGPNTGELFF
-	TRBV29-1	few	TRBJ2-4	TGCAGCGTTGAAGATCGTTCGGGGAGTGGGGCCAAAAACATTCAGTACTTC	CSVEDRSGSGAKNIQYF
TRBD2	TRBV3-1	few	TRBJ2-7	TGTGCCAGCAGCCATGCGGGAGGAGTATACGAGCAGTACTTC	CASSHAGGVYEQYF
-	TRBV11-2	-	TRBJ2-3	TGTGCCAGCAGCTTGGACGGGTTCGCAGATACGCAGTATTTT	CASSLDGFADTQYF
-	TRBV6-5	-	TRBJ1-1	TGTGCCAGCAGTTACTCGCCGGCAAGGCCTGAAGCTTTCTTT	CASSYSPARPEAFF
-	TRBV11-2	-	TRBJ2-1	TGTGCCAGCAGCTTAACTTGGTCCCCGACAGTCTCGAATGAGCAGTTCTTC	CASSLTWSPTVSNEQFF
TRBD1	TRBV5-1	-	TRBJ2-6	TGCGCCAGCAGCTTGGGGGGACAGCGATACTCTGGGGCCAACGTCCTGACTTTC	CASSLGGQRYSGANVLTF
-	TRBV5-5	many	TRBJ2-3	TGTGCCAGCAGCTGGGACTGGCTTTCCACAGATACGCAGTATTTT	CASSWDWLSTDTQYF
TRBD2	TRBV5-6	few	TRBJ2-2	TGTGCCAGCAGCCGACTAGCGGGGGAGACCGGGGAGCTGTTTTTT	CASSRLAGETGELFF
TRBD2	TRBV11-2	few	TRBJ2-3	TGTGCCAGCAGCTTAAATCGGGCGGGAGGGACAGATACGCAGTATTTT	CASSLNRAGGTDTQYF
-	TRBV12-3/TRBV12-4	-	TRBJ1-1	TGTGCCGTCGGCGGGGGGAACACTGAAGCTTTCTTT	CAVGGGNTEAFF
-	TRBV4-1	few	TRBJ2-1	TGCGCCAGCAGCCAATTCACCCAGAGCTCCTACAATGAGCAGTTCTTC	CASSQFTQSSYNEQFF
-	TRBV4-3	few	TRBJ1-1	TGCGCCAGCAGCCAAGGACCTAGCACTGAAGCTTTCTTT	CASSQGPSTEAFF
-	TRBV11-3	-	TRBJ2-1	TGTGCCAGCAGCTTAGGGGGCCCCAGATACAATGAGCAGTTCTTC	CASSLGGPRYNEQFF
TRBD1	TRBV4-1	-	TRBJ1-3	TGCGCCAGCAAAATAGCCGGGACAGGGGGCGGAAACACCATATATTTT	CASKIAGTGGGNTIYF
TRBD1	TRBV5-4	few	TRBJ1-1	TGTGCCAGCAGCTTGGACAGGGGGTGGGACACTGAAGCTTTCTTT	CASSLDRGWDTEAFF
TRBD1	TRBV12-3/TRBV12-4	-	TRBJ1-2	TGTGCCATCAACCAGGGGGGAGGCTACACCTTC	CAINQGGGYTF
TRBD1	TRBV12-3/TRBV12-4	many	TRBJ2-7	TGTGCCAGCAGTTTAATTACAGGGGATTACGAGCAGTACTTC	CASSLITGDYEQYF
-	TRBV5-4	once	TRBJ2-1	TGTGCCAGCAGCTTGACTAGCTTCGTGGGGTCCTACAATGAGCAGTTCTTC	CASSLTSFVGSYNEQFF
-	TRBV4-2	-	TRBJ2-3	TGTGCCAGCAGCCACATAGCGGATGATAGCACAGATACGCAGTATTTT	CASSHIADDSTDTQYF
-	TRBV15	few	TRBJ2-7	TGTGCCACCAGCAGAGGGACGGACTACGAGCAGTACTTC	CATSRGTDYEQYF
-	TRBV20-1	-	TRBJ2-6	TGCAGTGCTAGGGAGACAGCCTCTGGGGCCAACGTCCTGACTTTC	CSARETASGANVLTF
TRBD2	TRBV29-1	-	TRBJ2-1	TGCAGCGTTGGCGGGACTAGCGGGAAGGATGAGCAGTTCTTC	CSVGGTSGKDEQFF
TRBD1	TRBV5-1	few	TRBJ2-3	TGCGCCAGAAGCTTAGGGCAGGGGGCAGATACGCAGTATTTT	CARSLGQGADTQYF
TRBD2	TRBV25-1	-	TRBJ2-3	TGTGCCAGCAGGGGCGGGACTATAAGCACAGATACGCAGTATTTT	CASRGGTISTDTQYF
TRBD2	TRBV7-6	-	TRBJ2-3	TGTGCCAGCAGCTGGGGGACTAGCGGGGAGACAGATACGCAGTATTTT	CASSWGTSGETDTQYF
TRBD2	TRBV5-1	-	TRBJ2-7	TGCGCCAGCAGCTTGGGCGGGGGGGGCGCCTACGAGCAGTACTTC	CASSLGGGGAYEQYF
-	TRBV24-1	-	TRBJ2-1	TGTGCCACCAGTGATTCTGTAAGGGACGGGGAAGATGAGCAGTTCTTC	CATSDSVRDGEDEQFF
-	TRBV20-1	-	TRBJ2-3	TGCAGTGCCACCCCTCGAGATACGCAGTATTTT	CSATPRDTQYF
-	TRBV19	-	TRBJ2-7	TGTGCCAGTAGTATGGGACACGGGGGCGAGCAGTACTTC	CASSMGHGGEQYF
-	TRBV6-1	-	TRBJ1-1	TGTGCCAGCACCTCCTGGGGGTCGACAGACACTGAAGCTTTCTTT	CASTSWGSTDTEAFF
-	TRBV12-3/TRBV12-4	-	TRBJ2-3	TGTGCCAGCAGACGAGGGGGGACAGATACGCAGTATTTT	CASRRGGTDTQYF
-	TRBV5-1	-	TRBJ1-1	TGCGCCAGCAGCTTGGAGTTGTTTATGAACACTGAAGCTTTCTTT	CASSLELFMNTEAFF
-	TRBV20-1	few	TRBJ1-2	TGCAGTGCTATAAAGGCCCCTTCGTCGGCCCGGTTTGGTGGCTACACCTTC	CSAIKAPSSARFGGYTF
TRBD2	TRBV6-6	few	TRBJ2-3	TGTGCCAGCAGTTACGGGCTAGCGGGAAGCACAGATACGCAGTATTTT	CASSYGLAGSTDTQYF
TRBD1	TRBV4-1	-	TRBJ2-2	TGCGCCAGCAGCCGAGTAAGGGGGCGATTATCGAACACCGGGGAGCTGTTTTTT	CASSRVRGRLSNTGELFF
TRBD1	TRBV24-1	few	TRBJ2-1	TGTGCCACCAGTGCCCCCCGAGGGAACAGGGGCGATGAGCAGTTCTTC	CATSAPRGNRGDEQFF
-	TRBV20-1	few	TRBJ2-1	TGCAGTGCTACCCTAGGGGGTAATGAGCAGTTCTTC	CSATLGGNEQFF
-	TRBV7-8	-	TRBJ1-1	TGTGCCAGCGGGGGCTGGGGTCAGGACACTGAAGCTTTCTTT	CASGGWGQDTEAFF
-	TRBV24-1	many	TRBJ2-5	TGTGCCACCAGTGATGCCGGACAGAACCTAGAGACCCAGTACTTC	CATSDAGQNLETQYF
-	TRBV20-1	-	TRBJ1-2	TGCAGTGCTAGAGCAGGAGCCTATGGCTACACCTTC	CSARAGAYGYTF
TRBD1	TRBV7-9	many	TRBJ2-4	TGTGCCACCACAGGGGCCCTAGCCAAAAACATTCAGTACTTC	CATTGALAKNIQYF
-	TRBV5-1	-	TRBJ2-2	TGCGCCAGCGAAGGACCGTCCACCGGGGAGCTGTTTTTT	CASEGPSTGELFF
-	TRBV24-1	-	TRBJ2-7	TGTGCCACCAGTACGAGCAGGGGCAGCTCCTACGAGCAGTACTTC	CATSTSRGSSYEQYF
TRBD1	TRBV5-1	few	TRBJ1-2	TGCGCCAGCAGTCCAAGCGGGACAGCTTCGAACTATGGCTACACCTTC	CASSPSGTASNYGYTF
-	TRBV7-9	-	TRBJ1-1	TGTGCCAGCAGCTTAAACCGACAGCTGGAAGCTTTCTTT	CASSLNRQLEAFF